This paragraph covers one TCR beta chain sequence. The PCR used 60 Vbeta and 13 Jbeta primers. Sequencing was performed with immunoSEQ multiplex PCR; in TCRdb, only in-frame clones are kept and a portion is missing. The sample table sets out some 56,000 clones. The sample is drawn from a study of cytomegalovirus exposure and HLA in healthy donors. This CDR3 region has 15 residues. Trimming removed 3 bases from V and 3 bases from J; junction bases left unmatched: 6. Germline CDR1 is MGHRA and CDR2 is YSYEKL. Sequenced: PBMCs. The sequence came from a woman aged 25 to 39 in good health and CMV-seropositive. The J gene is TRBJ1-1, the V gene TRBV4-1; TRBD1 matches 8 bases. This CDR3 is CASSHLTGADTEAFF. The CDR3, as DNA: TGCGCCAGCAGCCATCTGACAGGGGCGGACACTGAAGCTTTCTTT.